This T cell receptor (beta chain) is drawn from a study of Ad26.COV2.S vaccination and SARS-CoV-2 variants. For the study at large: A participant enrolled in the COV1001 Ad26.COV2.S trial arm provided the sample.

The study's findings and limits: Estimates derived from TCR breadth and depth analyses may have underestimated total T cell responses.

Data came from immunoSEQ multiplex PCR; TCRdb stores just in-frame clones and leaves some out. The table lists a few hundred thousand clones, 89% of them singletons, with under 2% in the top ten. Regarding this clone: Its cognate antigen is unknown.

This sample's treatment: approximately 18 received Ad26.COV2.S at low or high dose, single or two shots; about 5 received placebo; per-sample allocation not given. Day 63 after the first vaccine or placebo injection was the time point for sampling. CDR1 is DFQATT, CDR2 SNEGSKA, per germline (reference sequence). The CDR3 totals 10 residues. Trimming left V 5 bases short and J 7 bases short, with 8 bases between. This sequence originates from a person aged 18 to 65 who received the Ad26.COV2.S COVID-19 vaccine or a placebo. The source material was peripheral blood, sampled in a trial of Ad26.COV2.S vaccine versus placebo. The V and J genes are TRBV20-1 and TRBJ1-2; D is ambiguous. The CDR3 DNA follows: TGCAGTGCTCCCTGGGGTGGCTACACCTTC. Its protein product is CSAPWGGYTF.